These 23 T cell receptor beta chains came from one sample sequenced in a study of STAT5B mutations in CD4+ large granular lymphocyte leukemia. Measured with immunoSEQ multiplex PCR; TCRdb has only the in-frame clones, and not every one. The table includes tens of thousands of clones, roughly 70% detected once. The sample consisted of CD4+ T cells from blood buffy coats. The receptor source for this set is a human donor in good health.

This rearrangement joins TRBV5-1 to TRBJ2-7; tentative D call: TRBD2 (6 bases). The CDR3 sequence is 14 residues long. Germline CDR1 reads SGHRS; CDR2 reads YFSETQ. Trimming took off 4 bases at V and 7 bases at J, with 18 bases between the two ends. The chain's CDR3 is CASSVNGAREEQYF. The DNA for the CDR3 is TGCGCCAGCAGCGTGAACGGGGCCCGGGAGGAGCAGTACTTC.

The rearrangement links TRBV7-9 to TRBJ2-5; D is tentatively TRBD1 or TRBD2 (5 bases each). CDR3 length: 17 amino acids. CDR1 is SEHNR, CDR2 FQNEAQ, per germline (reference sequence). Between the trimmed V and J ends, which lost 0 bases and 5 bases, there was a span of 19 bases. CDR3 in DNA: TGTGCCAGCAGCTTAGCAGGCCAGGGAATCGGGGAGGAGACCCAGTACTTC. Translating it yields CASSLAGQGIGEETQYF.

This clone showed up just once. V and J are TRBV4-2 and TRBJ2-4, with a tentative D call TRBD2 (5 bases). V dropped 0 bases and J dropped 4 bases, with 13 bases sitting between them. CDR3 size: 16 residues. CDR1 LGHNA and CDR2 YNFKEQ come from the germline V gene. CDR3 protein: CASSQDRSGIKNIQYF. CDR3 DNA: TGTGCCAGCAGCCAAGATCGGTCGGGAATAAAAAACATTCAGTACTTC.

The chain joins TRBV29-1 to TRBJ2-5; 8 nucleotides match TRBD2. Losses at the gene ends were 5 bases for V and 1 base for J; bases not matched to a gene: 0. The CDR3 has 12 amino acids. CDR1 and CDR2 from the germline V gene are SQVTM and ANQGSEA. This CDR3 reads CSVTSGQETQYF. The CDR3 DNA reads TGCAGCGTTACTAGCGGCCAAGAGACCCAGTACTTC. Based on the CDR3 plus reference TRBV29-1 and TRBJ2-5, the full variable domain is SAVISQKPSRDICQRGTSLTIQCQVDSQVTMMFWYRQQPGQSLTLIATANQGSEATYESGFVIDKFPISRPNLTFSTLTVSNMSPEDSSIYLCSVTSGQETQYFGPGTRLLVL.

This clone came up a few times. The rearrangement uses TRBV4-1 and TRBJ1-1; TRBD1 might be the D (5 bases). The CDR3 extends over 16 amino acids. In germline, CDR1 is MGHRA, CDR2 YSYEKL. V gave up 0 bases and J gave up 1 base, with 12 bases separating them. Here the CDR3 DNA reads TGCGCCAGCAGCCAAGAACCAAGGGGAGGGAACACTGAAGCTTTCTTT. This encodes CASSQEPRGGNTEAFF.

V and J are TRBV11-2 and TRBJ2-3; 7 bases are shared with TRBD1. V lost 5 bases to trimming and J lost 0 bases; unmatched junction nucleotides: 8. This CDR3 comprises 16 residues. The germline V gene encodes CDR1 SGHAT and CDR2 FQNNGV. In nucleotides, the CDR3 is TGTGCCAGCAGCCCCACGGGACAGCCTAGCACAGATACGCAGTATTTT. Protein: CASSPTGQPSTDTQYF.

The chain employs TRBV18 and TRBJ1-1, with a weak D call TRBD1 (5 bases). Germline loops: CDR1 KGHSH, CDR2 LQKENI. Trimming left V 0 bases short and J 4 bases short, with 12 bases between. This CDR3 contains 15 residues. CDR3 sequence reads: CASSPPGLGGTEAFF. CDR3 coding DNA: TGTGCCAGCTCACCACCAGGATTGGGGGGCACTGAAGCTTTCTTT.

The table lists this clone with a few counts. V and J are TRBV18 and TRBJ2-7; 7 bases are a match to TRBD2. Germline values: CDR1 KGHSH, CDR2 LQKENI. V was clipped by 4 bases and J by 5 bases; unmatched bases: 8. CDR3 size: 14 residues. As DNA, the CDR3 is TGTGCCAGCTCACTCGGGACTAACTTGGACGAGCAGTACGTC. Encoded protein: CASSLGTNLDEQYV.

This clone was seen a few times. CDR3 sequence reads: CASSRDVGSNQPQHF. The CDR3 DNA sequence: TGTGCCAGCTCACGGGACGTTGGGAGCAATCAGCCCCAGCATTTT. The chain employs TRBV18 and TRBJ1-5, with D possibly TRBD1 on 5 matching bases. The germline V gene has CDR1 KGHSH and CDR2 LQKENI. Trimming removed 4 bases from V and 1 base from J, with 11 bases in between. The CDR3 has 15 residues. The full variable domain, in which reference TRBV18 and TRBJ1-5 provide the parts outside the CDR3, is NAGVMQNPRHLVRRRGQEARLRCSPMKGHSHVYWYRQLPEEGLKFMVYLQKENIIDESGMPKERFSAEFPKEGPSILRIQQVVRGDSAAYFCASSRDVGSNQPQHFGDGTRLSIL.

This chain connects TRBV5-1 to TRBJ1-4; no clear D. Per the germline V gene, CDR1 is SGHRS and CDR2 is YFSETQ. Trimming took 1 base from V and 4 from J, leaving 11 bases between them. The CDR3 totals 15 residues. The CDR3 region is CASSLPPRRNEKLFF. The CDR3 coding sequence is TGCGCCAGCAGCTTGCCCCCACGACGTAATGAAAAACTGTTTTTT. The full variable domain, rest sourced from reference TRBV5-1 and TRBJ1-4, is KAGVTQTPRYLIKTRGQQVTLSCSPISGHRSVSWYQQTPGQGLQFLFEYFSETQRNKGNFPGRFSGRQFSNSRSEMNVSTLELGDSALYLCASSLPPRRNEKLFFGSGTQLSVL.

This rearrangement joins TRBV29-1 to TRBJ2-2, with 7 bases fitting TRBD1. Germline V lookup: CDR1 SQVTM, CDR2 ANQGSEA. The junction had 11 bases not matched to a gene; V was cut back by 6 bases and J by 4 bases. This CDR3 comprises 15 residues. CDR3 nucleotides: TGCAGCGTCGCAGACAGGGCTAGAGGCACCGGGGAGCTGTTTTTT. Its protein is CSVADRARGTGELFF.

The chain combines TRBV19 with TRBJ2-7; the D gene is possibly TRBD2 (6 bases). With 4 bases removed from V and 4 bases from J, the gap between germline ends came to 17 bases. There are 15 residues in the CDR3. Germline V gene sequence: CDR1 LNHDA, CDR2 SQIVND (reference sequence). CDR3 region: CASSKTRAGGYEQYF. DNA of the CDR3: TGTGCCAGTAGTAAGACGAGGGCTGGAGGGTACGAGCAGTACTTC.

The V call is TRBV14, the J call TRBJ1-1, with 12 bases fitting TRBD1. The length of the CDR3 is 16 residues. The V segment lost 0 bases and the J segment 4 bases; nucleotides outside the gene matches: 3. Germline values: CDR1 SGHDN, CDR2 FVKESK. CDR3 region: CASSQDGTGGFTEAFF. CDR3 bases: TGTGCCAGCAGCCAAGATGGGACAGGGGGCTTCACTGAAGCTTTCTTT.

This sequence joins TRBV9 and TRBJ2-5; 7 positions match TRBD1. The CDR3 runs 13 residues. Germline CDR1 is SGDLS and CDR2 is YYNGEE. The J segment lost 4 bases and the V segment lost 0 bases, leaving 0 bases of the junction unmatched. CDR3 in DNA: TGTGCCAGCAGCGTAGCAGGGGGAGAGACCCAGTACTTC. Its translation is CASSVAGGETQYF.

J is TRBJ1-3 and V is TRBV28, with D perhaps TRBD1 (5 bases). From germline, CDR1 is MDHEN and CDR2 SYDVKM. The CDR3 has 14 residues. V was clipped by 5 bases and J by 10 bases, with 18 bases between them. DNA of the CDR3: TGTGCCAGCAGTCAAGGTTTCGTACAGGCAACCATATATTTT. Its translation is CASSQGFVQATIYF. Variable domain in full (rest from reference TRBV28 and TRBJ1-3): DVKVTQSSRYLVKRTGEKVFLECVQDMDHENMFWYRQDPGLGLRLIYFSYDVKMKEKGDIPEGYSVSREKKERFSLILESASTNQTSMYLCASSQGFVQATIYFGEGSWLTVV.

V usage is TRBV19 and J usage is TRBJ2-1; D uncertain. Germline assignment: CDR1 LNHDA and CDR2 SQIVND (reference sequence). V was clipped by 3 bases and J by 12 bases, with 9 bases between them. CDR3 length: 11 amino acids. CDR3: CASSIGGGQFF. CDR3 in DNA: TGTGCCAGTAGTATCGGCGGCGGGCAGTTCTTC.

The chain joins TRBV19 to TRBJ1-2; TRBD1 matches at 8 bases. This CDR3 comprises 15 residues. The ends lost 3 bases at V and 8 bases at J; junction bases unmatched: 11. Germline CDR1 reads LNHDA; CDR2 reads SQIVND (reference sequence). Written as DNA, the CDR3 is TGTGCCAGTAGTATTATCCCCCCAGGACAGGGCGGCTACACCTTC. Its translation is CASSIIPPGQGGYTF.

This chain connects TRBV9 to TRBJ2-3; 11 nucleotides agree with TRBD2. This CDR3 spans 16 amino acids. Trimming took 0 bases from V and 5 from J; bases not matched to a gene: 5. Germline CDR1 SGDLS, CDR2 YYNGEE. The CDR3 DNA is TGTGCCAGCAGCGTAGGCCTAGCGGGGGGTAAAGATACGCAGTATTTT. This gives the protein CASSVGLAGGKDTQYF. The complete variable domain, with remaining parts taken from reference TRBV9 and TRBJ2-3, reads DSGVTQTPKHLITATGQRVTLRCSPRSGDLSVYWYQQSLDQGLQFLIQYYNGEERAKGNILERFSAQQFPDLHSELNLSSLELGDSALYFCASSVGLAGGKDTQYFGPGTRLTVL.

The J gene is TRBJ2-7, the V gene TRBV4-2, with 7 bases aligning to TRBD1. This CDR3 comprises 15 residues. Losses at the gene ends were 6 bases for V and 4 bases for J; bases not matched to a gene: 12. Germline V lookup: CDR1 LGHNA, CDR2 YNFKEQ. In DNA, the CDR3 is TGTGCCAGCAGTCAAATTGGGACAGCCTCTTACGAGCAGTACTTC. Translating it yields CASSQIGTASYEQYF.

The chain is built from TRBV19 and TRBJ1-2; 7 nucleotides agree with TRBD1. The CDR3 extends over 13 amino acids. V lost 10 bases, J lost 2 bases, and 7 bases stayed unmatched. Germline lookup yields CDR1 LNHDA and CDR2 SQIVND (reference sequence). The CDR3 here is CATRQGENYGYTF. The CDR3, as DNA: TGTGCCACCAGACAGGGAGAAAACTATGGCTACACCTTC.

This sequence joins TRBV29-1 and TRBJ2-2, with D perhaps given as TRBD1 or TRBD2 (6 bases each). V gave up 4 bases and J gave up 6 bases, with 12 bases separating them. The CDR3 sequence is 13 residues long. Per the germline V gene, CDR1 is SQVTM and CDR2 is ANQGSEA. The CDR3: CSVALEGAGELFF. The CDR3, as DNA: TGCAGCGTTGCACTGGAGGGGGCCGGGGAGCTGTTTTTT.

CDR3 coding DNA: TGTGCCAGTAGTATAGATGGGTATACGAACACCGGGGAGCTGTTTTTT. It is translated as CASSIDGYTNTGELFF. This chain joins TRBV19 and TRBJ2-2; no definite D call. CDR3 length: 16 amino acids. The V end lost 0 bases, the J end lost 0 bases, and 8 bases lay between the germline ends. Germline loops: CDR1 LNHDA, CDR2 SQIVND (reference sequence). Drawing the rest from reference TRBV19 and TRBJ2-2, the complete variable domain is DGGITQSPKYLFRKEGQNVTLSCEQNLNHDAMYWYRQDPGQGLRLIYYSQIVNDFQKGDIAEGYSVSREKKESFPLTVTSAQKNPTAFYLCASSIDGYTNTGELFFGEGSRLTVL.

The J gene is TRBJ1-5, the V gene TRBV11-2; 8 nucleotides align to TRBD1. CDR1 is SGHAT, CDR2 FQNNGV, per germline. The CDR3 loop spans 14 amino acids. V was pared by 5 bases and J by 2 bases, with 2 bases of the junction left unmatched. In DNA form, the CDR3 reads TGTGCCAGCAGCCAGACAGGGGGCAATCAGCCCCAGCATTTT. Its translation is CASSQTGGNQPQHF.